These T cell receptor beta chains were read from a single sample in a study of CD8+ T cells in alopecia areata. Sequencing was performed with immunoSEQ multiplex PCR; in TCRdb, only in-frame clones are kept and a portion is missing. The sample has about 69,000 clones; 55% to 65% are singletons. The sample here was CD8+ T cells sorted from blood, taken at week 0. The receptors derive from a human donor with alopecia areata. The CDR3 runs from the conserved cysteine through the conserved F or W. Each record gives: J gene, V gene, clone size, D gene, CDR3 protein, CDR3 DNA. A D gene is named only where the DNA matches it firmly. Expanded clones get a size class; other rows say once, few or many, or leave the size out.

J gene: TRBJ1-3
V gene: TRBV9
clone size: .
D gene: .
CDR3 protein: CASSVEGTSGNTIYF
CDR3 DNA: TGTGCCAGCAGCGTAGAAGGAACCTCTGGAAACACCATATATTTT

J gene: TRBJ2-7
V gene: TRBV29-1
clone size: few
D gene: TRBD2
CDR3 protein: CSVRLAGAYEQYF
CDR3 DNA: TGCAGCGTACGACTAGCGGGGGCCTACGAGCAGTACTTC

J gene: TRBJ1-1
V gene: TRBV29-1
clone size: .
D gene: .
CDR3 protein: CSVEGGLNTEAFF
CDR3 DNA: TGCAGCGTTGAGGGGGGGTTGAACACTGAAGCTTTCTTT

J gene: TRBJ2-3
V gene: TRBV6-4
clone size: .
D gene: .
CDR3 protein: CASSDRQGQYF
CDR3 DNA: TGTGCCAGCAGTGACCGGCAGGGCCAGTATTTT

J gene: TRBJ2-5
V gene: TRBV7-3
clone size: .
D gene: .
CDR3 protein: CASSLVGQETQYF
CDR3 DNA: TGTGCCAGCAGCTTAGTGGGACAAGAGACCCAGTACTTC

J gene: TRBJ1-5
V gene: TRBV9
clone size: once
D gene: TRBD1
CDR3 protein: CASSASGTGSQPQHF
CDR3 DNA: TGTGCCAGCAGCGCCTCCGGGACAGGGTCTCAGCCCCAGCATTTT

J gene: TRBJ2-3
V gene: TRBV9
clone size: .
D gene: TRBD1
CDR3 protein: CASSDGQGATDTQYF
CDR3 DNA: TGTGCCAGCAGCGACGGACAGGGGGCCACAGATACGCAGTATTTT

J gene: TRBJ1-5
V gene: TRBV7-9
clone size: .
D gene: TRBD1
CDR3 protein: CASSPGGAGQPQHF
CDR3 DNA: TGTGCCAGCAGCCCAGGGGGCGCGGGGCAGCCCCAGCATTTT

J gene: TRBJ1-4
V gene: TRBV4-3
clone size: .
D gene: .
CDR3 protein: CASSQGTGEIEKLFF
CDR3 DNA: TGCGCCAGCAGCCAAGGTACCGGGGAAATTGAAAAACTGTTTTTT

J gene: TRBJ2-5
V gene: TRBV7-6
clone size: .
D gene: .
CDR3 protein: CASSLAGLASGETQYF
CDR3 DNA: TGTGCCAGCAGCTTAGCCGGTCTAGCATCAGGAGAGACCCAGTACTTC

J gene: TRBJ1-1
V gene: TRBV4-1
clone size: .
D gene: .
CDR3 protein: CASSQVRQSTEAFF
CDR3 DNA: TGCGCCAGCAGCCAAGTCCGACAGTCCACTGAAGCTTTCTTT

J gene: TRBJ2-1
V gene: TRBV5-1
clone size: .
D gene: TRBD2
CDR3 protein: CASSLSSGNHNEQFF
CDR3 DNA: TGCGCCAGCAGCTTGAGTAGCGGGAACCACAATGAGCAGTTCTTC

J gene: TRBJ2-7
V gene: TRBV5-1
clone size: .
D gene: .
CDR3 protein: CASSLSSYEQYF
CDR3 DNA: TGCGCCAGCAGTCTGTCCTCCTACGAGCAGTACTTC

J gene: TRBJ1-2
V gene: TRBV27
clone size: .
D gene: .
CDR3 protein: CASSPGGGGYGYTF
CDR3 DNA: TGTGCCAGCAGCCCCGGAGGAGGCGGCTATGGCTACACCTTC

J gene: TRBJ2-7
V gene: TRBV6-5
clone size: .
D gene: .
CDR3 protein: CASSYGVTYEQYF
CDR3 DNA: TGTGCCAGCAGTTATGGGGTTACCTACGAGCAGTACTTC

J gene: TRBJ2-1
V gene: TRBV5-1
clone size: .
D gene: .
CDR3 protein: CASRRDHNEQFF
CDR3 DNA: TGCGCCAGCAGGAGGGATCACAATGAGCAGTTCTTC

J gene: TRBJ1-2
V gene: TRBV29-1
clone size: .
D gene: .
CDR3 protein: CSVPDDGYTF
CDR3 DNA: TGCAGCGTTCCGGACGATGGCTACACCTTC

J gene: TRBJ2-7
V gene: TRBV29-1
clone size: .
D gene: .
CDR3 protein: CSVEIGQGNGYEQYF
CDR3 DNA: TGCAGCGTTGAAATCGGCCAGGGGAACGGCTACGAGCAGTACTTC

J gene: TRBJ2-1
V gene: TRBV7-9
clone size: .
D gene: TRBD2
CDR3 protein: CASRRGLAGGGRGYNEQFF
CDR3 DNA: TGTGCCAGCAGGCGTGGACTAGCGGGAGGCGGACGTGGCTACAATGAGCAGTTCTTC

J gene: TRBJ2-7
V gene: TRBV7-9
clone size: .
D gene: .
CDR3 protein: CASSLDGSYEQYF
CDR3 DNA: TGTGCCAGCAGCTTAGACGGCTCCTACGAGCAGTACTTC

J gene: TRBJ2-2
V gene: TRBV6-6
clone size: few
D gene: .
CDR3 protein: CASSLGGGRTGELFF
CDR3 DNA: TGTGCCAGCAGCCTTGGGGGAGGTCGCACCGGGGAGCTGTTTTTT

J gene: TRBJ2-3
V gene: TRBV30
clone size: .
D gene: .
CDR3 protein: CAWRLFTDTQYF
CDR3 DNA: TGTGCCTGGAGGCTCTTCACAGATACGCAGTATTTT

J gene: TRBJ2-3
V gene: TRBV13
clone size: few
D gene: .
CDR3 protein: CASSLGAGNTDTQYF
CDR3 DNA: TGTGCCAGCAGCTTAGGTGCGGGGAACACAGATACGCAGTATTTT

J gene: TRBJ2-3
V gene: TRBV12-5
clone size: .
D gene: .
CDR3 protein: CASGLGANEDTQYF
CDR3 DNA: TGTGCTAGTGGTTTGGGAGCCAACGAAGATACGCAGTATTTT

J gene: TRBJ2-1
V gene: TRBV29-1
clone size: .
D gene: .
CDR3 protein: CSVEDRVRYNEQFF
CDR3 DNA: TGCAGCGTTGAAGACAGGGTGAGATACAATGAGCAGTTCTTC

J gene: TRBJ2-5
V gene: TRBV29-1
clone size: once
D gene: .
CDR3 protein: CSVEVVFQETQYF
CDR3 DNA: TGCAGCGTTGAAGTGGTATTCCAAGAGACCCAGTACTTC

J gene: TRBJ1-2
V gene: TRBV14
clone size: .
D gene: .
CDR3 protein: CASSQALRGVYTF
CDR3 DNA: TGTGCCAGCAGCCAAGCGTTGCGGGGTGTCTACACCTTC

J gene: TRBJ1-1
V gene: TRBV15
clone size: .
D gene: .
CDR3 protein: CATRSRESGVNTEAFF
CDR3 DNA: TGTGCCACCAGGTCTCGCGAGTCCGGTGTGAACACTGAAGCTTTCTTT

J gene: TRBJ1-5
V gene: TRBV4-1
clone size: few
D gene: .
CDR3 protein: CASSQVSGGDQPQHF
CDR3 DNA: TGCGCCAGCAGCCAAGTTTCGGGAGGGGATCAGCCCCAGCATTTT

J gene: TRBJ1-3
V gene: TRBV25-1
clone size: .
D gene: .
CDR3 protein: CASSEYRGAGNTIYF
CDR3 DNA: TGTGCCAGCAGTGAATATCGGGGGGCTGGAAACACCATATATTTT

J gene: TRBJ1-2
V gene: TRBV30
clone size: few
D gene: .
CDR3 protein: CAWSGWTALF
CDR3 DNA: TGTGCCTGGAGTGGTTGGACAGCGCTCTTC

J gene: TRBJ1-1
V gene: TRBV19
clone size: .
D gene: .
CDR3 protein: CASSRGPMNTEAFF
CDR3 DNA: TGTGCCAGTAGTCGGGGACCCATGAACACTGAAGCTTTCTTT

J gene: TRBJ2-4
V gene: TRBV5-6
clone size: few
D gene: .
CDR3 protein: CASSLGASLAKNIQYF
CDR3 DNA: TGTGCCAGCAGCTTGGGTGCCAGCTTAGCCAAAAACATTCAGTACTTC

J gene: TRBJ2-1
V gene: TRBV28
clone size: .
D gene: .
CDR3 protein: CASSLISEQFF
CDR3 DNA: TGTGCCAGCAGTTTAATCTCTGAGCAGTTCTTC

J gene: TRBJ2-5
V gene: TRBV5-8
clone size: .
D gene: TRBD2
CDR3 protein: CASRPRLAAQETQYF
CDR3 DNA: TGTGCCAGCAGGCCTAGACTAGCGGCACAAGAGACCCAGTACTTC

J gene: TRBJ1-2
V gene: TRBV13
clone size: .
D gene: .
CDR3 protein: CASSFLGTYGYTF
CDR3 DNA: TGTGCCAGCAGCTTTTTAGGCACTTATGGCTACACCTTC

J gene: TRBJ2-5
V gene: TRBV5-6
clone size: once
D gene: .
CDR3 protein: CASSLGQGGQETQYF
CDR3 DNA: TGTGCCAGCAGCTTAGGGCAGGGGGGCCAAGAGACCCAGTACTTC